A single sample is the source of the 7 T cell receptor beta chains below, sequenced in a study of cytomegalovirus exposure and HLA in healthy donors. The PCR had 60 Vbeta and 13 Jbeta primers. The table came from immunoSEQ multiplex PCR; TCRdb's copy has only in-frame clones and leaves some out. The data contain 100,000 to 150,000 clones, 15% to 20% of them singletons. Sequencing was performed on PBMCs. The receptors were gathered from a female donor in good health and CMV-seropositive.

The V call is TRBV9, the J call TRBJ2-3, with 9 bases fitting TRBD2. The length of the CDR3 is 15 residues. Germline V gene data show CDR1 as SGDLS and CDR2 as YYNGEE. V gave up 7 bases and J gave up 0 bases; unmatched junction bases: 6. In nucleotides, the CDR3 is TGTGCCAGCGGAGGGCGGGGGGGAAGCACAGATACGCAGTATTTT. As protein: CASGGRGGSTDTQYF.

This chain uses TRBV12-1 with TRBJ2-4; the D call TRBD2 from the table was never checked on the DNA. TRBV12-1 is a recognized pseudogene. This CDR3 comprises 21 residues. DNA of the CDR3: TGTGCCAGCAGCATACGACTTCAAACTAGCGGGATGAGCCTAGCCAAAAACATTCAGTACTTC. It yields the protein CASSIRLQTSGMSLAKNIQYF.

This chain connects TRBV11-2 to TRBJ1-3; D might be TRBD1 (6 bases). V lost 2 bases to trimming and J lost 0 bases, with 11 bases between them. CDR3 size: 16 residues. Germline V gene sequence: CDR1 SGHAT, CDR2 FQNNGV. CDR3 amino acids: CASSLWGHNSGNTIYF. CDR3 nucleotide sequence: TGTGCCAGCAGCTTATGGGGACATAACTCTGGAAACACCATATATTTT.

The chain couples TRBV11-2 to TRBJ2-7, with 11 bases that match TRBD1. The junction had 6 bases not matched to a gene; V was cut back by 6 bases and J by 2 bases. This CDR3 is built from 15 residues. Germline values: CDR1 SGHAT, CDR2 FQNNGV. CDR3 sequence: CASSRGQGATYEQYF. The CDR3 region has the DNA TGTGCCAGCAGTCGAGGACAGGGGGCAACCTACGAGCAGTACTTC.

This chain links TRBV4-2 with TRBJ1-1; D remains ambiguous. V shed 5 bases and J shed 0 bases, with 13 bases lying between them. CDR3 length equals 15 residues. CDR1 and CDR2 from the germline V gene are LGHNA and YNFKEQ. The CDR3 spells CASSEANRVNTEAFF. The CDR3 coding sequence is TGTGCCAGCAGCGAAGCGAATCGGGTGAACACTGAAGCTTTCTTT.

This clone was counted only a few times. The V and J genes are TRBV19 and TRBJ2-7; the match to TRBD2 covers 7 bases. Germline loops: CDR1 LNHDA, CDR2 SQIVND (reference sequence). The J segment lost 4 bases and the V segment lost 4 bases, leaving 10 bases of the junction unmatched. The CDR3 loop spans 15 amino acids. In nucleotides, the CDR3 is TGTGCCAGTAGTAGTTGGGGAGCGGGGAAGTACGAGCAGTACTTC. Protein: CASSSWGAGKYEQYF.

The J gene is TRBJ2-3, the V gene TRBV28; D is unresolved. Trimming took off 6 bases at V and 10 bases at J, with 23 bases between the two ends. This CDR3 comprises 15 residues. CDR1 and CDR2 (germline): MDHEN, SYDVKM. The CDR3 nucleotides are TGTGCCAGCAGCCCCCACGACATGGGCCTTTGGTCGCAGTATTTT. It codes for CASSPHDMGLWSQYF.